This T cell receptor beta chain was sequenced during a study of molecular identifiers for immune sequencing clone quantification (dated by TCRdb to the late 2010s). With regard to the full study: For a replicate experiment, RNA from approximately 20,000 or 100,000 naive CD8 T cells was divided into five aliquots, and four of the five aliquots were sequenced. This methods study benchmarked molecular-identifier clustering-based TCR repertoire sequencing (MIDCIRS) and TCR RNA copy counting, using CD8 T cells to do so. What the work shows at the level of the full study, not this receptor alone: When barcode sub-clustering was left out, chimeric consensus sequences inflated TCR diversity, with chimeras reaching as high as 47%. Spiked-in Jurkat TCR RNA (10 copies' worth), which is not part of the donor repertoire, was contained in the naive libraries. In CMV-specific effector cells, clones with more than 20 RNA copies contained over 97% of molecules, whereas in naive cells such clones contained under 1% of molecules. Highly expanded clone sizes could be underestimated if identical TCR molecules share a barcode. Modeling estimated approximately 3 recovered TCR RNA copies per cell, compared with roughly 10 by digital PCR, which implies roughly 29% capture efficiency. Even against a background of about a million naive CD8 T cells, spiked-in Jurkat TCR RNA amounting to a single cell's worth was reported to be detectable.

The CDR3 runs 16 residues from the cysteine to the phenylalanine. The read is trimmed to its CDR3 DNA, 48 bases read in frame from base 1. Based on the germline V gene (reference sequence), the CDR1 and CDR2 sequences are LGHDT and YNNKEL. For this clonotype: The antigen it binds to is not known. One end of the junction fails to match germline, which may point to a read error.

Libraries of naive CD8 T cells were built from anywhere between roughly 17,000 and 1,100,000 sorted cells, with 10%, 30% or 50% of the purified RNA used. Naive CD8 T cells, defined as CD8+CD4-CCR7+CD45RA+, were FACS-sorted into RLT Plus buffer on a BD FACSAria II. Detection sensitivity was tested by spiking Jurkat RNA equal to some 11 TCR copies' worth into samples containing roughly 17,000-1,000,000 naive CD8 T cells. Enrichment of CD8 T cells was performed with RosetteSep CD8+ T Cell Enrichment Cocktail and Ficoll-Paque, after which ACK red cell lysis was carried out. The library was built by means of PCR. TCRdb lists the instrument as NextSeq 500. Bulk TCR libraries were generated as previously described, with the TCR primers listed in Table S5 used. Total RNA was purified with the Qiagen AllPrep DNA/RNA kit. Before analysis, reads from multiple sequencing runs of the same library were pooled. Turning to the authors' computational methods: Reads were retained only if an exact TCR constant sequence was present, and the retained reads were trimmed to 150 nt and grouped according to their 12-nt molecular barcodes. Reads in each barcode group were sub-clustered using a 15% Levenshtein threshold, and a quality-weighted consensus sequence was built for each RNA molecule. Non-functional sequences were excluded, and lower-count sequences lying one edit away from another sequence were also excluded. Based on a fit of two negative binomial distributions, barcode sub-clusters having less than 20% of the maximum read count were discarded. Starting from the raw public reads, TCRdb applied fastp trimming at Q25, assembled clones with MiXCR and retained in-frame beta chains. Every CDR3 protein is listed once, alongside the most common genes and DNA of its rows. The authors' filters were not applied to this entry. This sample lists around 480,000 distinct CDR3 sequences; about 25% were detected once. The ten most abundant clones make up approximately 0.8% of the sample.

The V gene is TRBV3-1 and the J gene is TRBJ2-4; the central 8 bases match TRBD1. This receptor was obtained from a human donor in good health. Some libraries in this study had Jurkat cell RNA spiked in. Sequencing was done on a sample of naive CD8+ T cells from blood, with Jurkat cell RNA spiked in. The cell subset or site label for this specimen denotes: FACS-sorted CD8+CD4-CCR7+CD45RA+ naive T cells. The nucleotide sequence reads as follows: TGTGCCAGCAGCCAGTCCAGGGGGCCGGCCAAAAGCATTCAGTACTTC. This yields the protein CASSQSRGPAKSIQYF.